The 16 T cell receptor beta chains in this list originate from one sample, sequenced in a study of long-term antiretroviral therapy in people with HIV. Running of the v3.0 immunoSEQ assay took place at survey level. The repertoire was sequenced with immunoSEQ multiplex PCR; TCRdb's copy has only in-frame clones and lacks some. The sample contains fewer than 9,000 clones, roughly three quarters of which appear only once. Sequenced material: unsorted PBMCs, taken 1.1 years after starting antiretroviral therapy. All receptors derive from a man aged 40-49 years with HIV.

This clone appeared once. V is TRBV10-2 and J is TRBJ2-5; 7 bases are a match to TRBD1. The CDR3 runs 15 residues. V lost 2 bases and J lost 1; bases outside the gene matches: 4. In germline, CDR1 is WSHSY, CDR2 SAAADI. In nucleotides, the CDR3 is TGCGCCAGCAGTGAGATAGAGGGGGCCCAAGAGACCCAGTACTTC. This codes for CASSEIEGAQETQYF.

The J gene is TRBJ1-5, the V gene TRBV6-6, with D possibly TRBD1 on 5 matching bases. From germline, CDR1 is MNHNY and CDR2 SVGAGI (reference sequence). Trimming took 0 bases from V and 1 from J, leaving 10 bases between them. The CDR3 is made up of 16 amino acids. The CDR3 DNA sequence: TGTGCCAGCAGTTACTCGGCAGGGCTGAGCAATCAGCCCCAGCATTTT. Protein sequence: CASSYSAGLSNQPQHF.

The chain carries TRBV7-2 and TRBJ1-5; a possible D gene is TRBD1 (5 bases). The CDR3 has 13 residues. Deletions cut 5 bases from V and 5 bases from J, with 10 bases between. Germline V gives CDR1 SGHTA, CDR2 FQGNSA. Here the CDR3 DNA reads TGTGCCAGCAGCACCCGGGACGATCAGCCCCAGCATTTT. Amino acids: CASSTRDDQPQHF.

The chain links TRBV27 to TRBJ2-3; no clear D. This CDR3 is 16 amino acids long. V shed 1 base and J shed 3 bases, with 14 bases lying between them. The germline V gene has CDR1 MNHEY and CDR2 SMNVEV (reference sequence). CDR3 DNA: TGTGCCAGCAGTTTATTGGGGTCAGGTCCGACAGATACGCAGTATTTT. Translation: CASSLLGSGPTDTQYF.

V gene TRBV7-9 combines with J gene TRBJ2-5; D not resolved. The V and J ends lost 4 bases and 1 base respectively, with 10 bases between them. The CDR3 contains 14 residues. CDR1 and CDR2 from the germline V gene are SEHNR and FQNEAQ (reference sequence). The CDR3 sequence: CASSSYRSQETQYF. The CDR3 nucleotides are TGTGCCAGCAGCTCGTACCGATCCCAAGAGACCCAGTACTTC.

This clone occurred once. The gene calls are TRBV7-9 and TRBJ2-7; 7 bases line up with TRBD1. Germline CDR1 is SEHNR and CDR2 is FQNEAQ (reference sequence). This CDR3 contains 16 residues. The V gene end was trimmed by 2 bases and the J gene end by 1 base; junction bases not matched to a gene: 8. The CDR3 loop reads CASSLNPKTGSYEQYF. CDR3 in DNA: TGTGCCAGCAGCTTAAACCCTAAGACAGGGTCCTACGAGCAGTACTTC. Drawing the rest from reference TRBV7-9 and TRBJ2-7, the complete variable domain is DTGVSQNPRHKITKRGQNVTFRCDPISEHNRLYWYRQTLGQGPEFLTYFQNEAQLEKSRLLSDRFSAERPKGSFSTLEIQRTEQGDSAMYLCASSLNPKTGSYEQYFGPGTRLTVT.

The chain combines TRBV25-1 with TRBJ2-3; 8 nucleotides match TRBD2. V shed 5 bases, J shed 5 bases, and the junction held 9 bases outside the gene matches. The CDR3 spans 15 residues. CDR1 is MGHDK, CDR2 SYGVNS, per germline. CDR3 residues: CASSKRGGRGDTQYF. DNA of the CDR3: TGTGCCAGCAGTAAACGGGGGGGCCGGGGAGATACGCAGTATTTT.

This rearrangement joins TRBV7-8 to TRBJ2-5; no reliable D call. Looked up from germline, CDR1 is SGHVS and CDR2 is FQNEAQ. V lost 6 bases to trimming and J lost 5 bases, with 10 bases between them. The CDR3 runs 12 residues. CDR3 in amino acids: CASSSLEETQYF. In DNA form, the CDR3 reads TGTGCCAGCAGTTCCCTCGAGGAGACCCAGTACTTC.

The chain employs TRBV5-8 and TRBJ1-1; D unresolved. The V end was cut by 4 bases, the J end by 3 bases, with 10 bases between. Germline V lookup: CDR1 SGHTS, CDR2 YDEGEE. The CDR3 extends over 13 amino acids. The CDR3 loop is CASSPGWDTEAFF. DNA of the CDR3: TGTGCCAGCAGCCCTGGCTGGGACACTGAAGCTTTCTTT.

This chain connects TRBV29-1 to TRBJ1-2, with 7 bases fitting TRBD1. J was trimmed by 4 bases and V by 2 bases; bases with no gene match: 10. CDR1 and CDR2 from the germline V gene are SQVTM and ANQGSEA. This CDR3 contains 15 residues. The CDR3 coding sequence is TGCAGCGTTGAAAAGGACTCCGGGACAGTCTATGGCTACACCTTC. Its protein is CSVEKDSGTVYGYTF.

The chain combines TRBV7-2 with TRBJ2-3; no clear D. CDR3 size: 14 residues. Germline values: CDR1 SGHTA, CDR2 FQGNSA. Deletions cut 7 bases from V and 1 base from J, with 12 bases between. CDR3 protein: CASIIGWGTDTQYF. For the CDR3, the DNA is TGTGCCAGCATCATCGGTTGGGGCACAGATACGCAGTATTTT.

This rearrangement joins TRBV2 to TRBJ1-2; no clear D. The germline gives CDR1 SNHLY, CDR2 FYNNEI. V lost 3 bases and J 2 bases, leaving 7 bases between the germline ends. The CDR3 has 13 residues. The CDR3 protein is CASSDGRNYGYTF. CDR3 nucleotide sequence: TGTGCCAGCAGTGATGGGCGGAACTATGGCTACACCTTC.

This chain links TRBV5-6 with TRBJ2-3, with D possibly TRBD2 on 5 matching bases. The CDR3 is 12 amino acids. Germline V lookup: CDR1 SGHDT, CDR2 YYEEEE. Trimming took off 4 bases at V and 3 bases at J, with 6 bases between the two ends. CDR3 coding DNA: TGTGCCAGCAGCCGGGATACAGATACGCAGTATTTT. Its translation: CASSRDTDTQYF.

V and J are TRBV4-2 and TRBJ1-2; D not certain. Between the trimmed V and J ends, which lost 0 bases and 8 bases, there was a span of 16 bases. This CDR3 has 15 amino acids. Germline V gene data show CDR1 as LGHNA and CDR2 as YNFKEQ. CDR3 in amino acids: CASSQEGRGSGGYTF. In nucleotides, the CDR3 is TGTGCCAGCAGCCAAGAAGGGCGGGGAAGTGGCGGCTACACCTTC.

This clone counts as medium-sized. The CDR3 loop is CASSPGQGATEAFF. Written as DNA, the CDR3 is TGTGCCAGCTCACCAGGGCAGGGCGCGACTGAAGCTTTCTTT. The rearrangement joins TRBV18 to TRBJ1-1; D possibly corresponds to TRBD1 (5 bases). Germline CDR1 reads KGHSH; CDR2 reads LQKENI. The CDR3 contains 14 residues. V was pared by 2 bases and J by 5 bases, with 12 bases between.

The rearrangement uses TRBV21-1 and TRBJ2-2; TRBD2 reflects the table's D call only, with no check against the DNA. TRBV21-1 is a pseudogene segment. The CDR3 totals 14 residues. The CDR3 DNA sequence: TGTGCCTGCGTGCGGGGAGTAGGAACCGGGGAGCTGTTTTTT. Its translation: CACVRGVGTGELFF.